This T cell receptor beta chain was sequenced for a study of OX40 agonist ivuxolimab in advanced cancers. About the research overall: At doses from 0.01 to 10 mg/kg, patients were given intravenous ivuxolimab every 2 weeks.

The table lists this clone with a few counts. Data came from immunoSEQ multiplex PCR; TCRdb stores just in-frame clones and leaves some out. The sample has around 74,000 clones, around nine tenths seen once. The CDR3 consists of 14 residues. Germline lookup yields CDR1 SGHDT and CDR2 YYEEEE. V gave up 1 base and J gave up 4 bases; unmatched junction bases: 5. V usage is TRBV5-6 and J usage is TRBJ2-7; TRBD1 aligns across 7 bases. The source is an adult with an advanced solid tumor such as melanoma, head and neck, liver or kidney cancer. The sequencing used CD4+ or CD8+ T cells sorted from blood, collected in a trial of the OX40 agonist ivuxolimab. The CDR3 is CASSLLGQDYEQYF. As DNA, the CDR3 is TGTGCCAGCAGCTTGTTAGGACAGGATTACGAGCAGTACTTC.